This T cell receptor beta chain appears in the sequencing data of a study of blood T cell repertoires in COVID-19. Study information: Samples came from the United States, Italy and Spain, spanning acute and convalescent COVID-19. Nucleic acid was either cDNA or gDNA, and it came from T cells, B-cell-depleted T cells, or PBMCs.

CDR1 KGHSH and CDR2 LQKENI come from the germline V gene. The CDR3 sequence is 15 residues long. Trimming removed 6 bases at V and 4 bases at J, with 16 bases between. Per the original methods: Amplification from reference gene primers served as the basis for estimated nucleated cell counts. Measured with immunoSEQ multiplex PCR; TCRdb has only the in-frame clones, and not every one. V and J calls plus clone size are reproduced from that table; the DNA served to infer D and trimming. The sample has under 70,000 clones; over 75% are singletons. This TCR was recovered from a woman under 30 with acute or convalescent COVID-19. Sequencing used peripheral blood. The J gene is TRBJ2-1, the V gene TRBV18, with a tentative D call TRBD1 (6 bases). CDR3 DNA: TGTGCCAGCTCGCCCGTGGCAGGGGCGTACAATGAGCAGTTCTTC. Its translation: CASSPVAGAYNEQFF.